This T cell receptor (beta chain) originates from a study of OX40 agonist ivuxolimab in advanced cancers. Here immunoSEQ multiplex PCR was the method, and the copy in TCRdb shows in-frame clones only, minus some. This table holds some 77,000 clones, 85% to 95% found once. From germline, CDR1 is SGHRS and CDR2 YFSETQ. V was cut by 3 bases and J by 7 bases, with 11 bases left in between. The CDR3 runs to 13 residues. The chain is built from TRBV5-1 and TRBJ2-1, with D perhaps given as TRBD1 or TRBD2 (5 bases each). The TCR comes from an adult with an advanced solid tumor such as melanoma, head and neck, liver or kidney cancer. The sample was CD4+ or CD8+ T cells sorted from blood, taken in a trial of the OX40 agonist ivuxolimab. DNA of the CDR3: TGCGCCAGCAGCTCGGGGCTGGGGAATGAGCAGTTCTTC. Protein sequence: CASSSGLGNEQFF.